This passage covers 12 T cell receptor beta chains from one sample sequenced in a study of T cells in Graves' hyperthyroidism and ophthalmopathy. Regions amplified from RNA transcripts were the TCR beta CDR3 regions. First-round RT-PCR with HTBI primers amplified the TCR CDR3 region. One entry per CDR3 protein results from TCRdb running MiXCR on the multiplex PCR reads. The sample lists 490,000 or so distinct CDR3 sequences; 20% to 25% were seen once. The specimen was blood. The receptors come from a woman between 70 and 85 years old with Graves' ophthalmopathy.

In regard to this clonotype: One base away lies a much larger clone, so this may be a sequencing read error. The CDR3 DNA is TGCGCCAGCAGCTTGGAGGCTGGCTACAATGCGCAGTTCTTC. Protein: CASSLEAGYNAQFF. This rearrangement joins TRBV5-1 to TRBJ2-1, with D hard to call. The CDR3 totals 14 residues. Germline V gene data show CDR1 as SGHRS and CDR2 as YFSETQ.

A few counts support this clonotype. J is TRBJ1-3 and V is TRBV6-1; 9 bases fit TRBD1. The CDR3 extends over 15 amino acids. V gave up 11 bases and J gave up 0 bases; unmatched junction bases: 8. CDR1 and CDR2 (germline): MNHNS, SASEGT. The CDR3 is CAGRTGAFSGNTIYF. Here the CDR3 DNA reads TGTGCCGGTCGGACAGGGGCCTTCTCTGGAAACACCATATATTTT.

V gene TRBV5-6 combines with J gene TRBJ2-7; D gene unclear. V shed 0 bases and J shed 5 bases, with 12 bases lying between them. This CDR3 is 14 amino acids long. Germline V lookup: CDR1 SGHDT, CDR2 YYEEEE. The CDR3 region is CASSLGVGNNEQYF. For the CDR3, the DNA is TGTGCCAGCAGCTTGGGGGTAGGTAACAACGAGCAGTACTTC.

CDR3 nucleotide sequence: TGTGCCAGTAGTCCCAGTAGATGGGATCAGCCCCAGCATTTT. Translating gives CASSPSRWDQPQHF. The chain couples TRBV19 to TRBJ1-5; the D is unclear. CDR1 and CDR2 (germline): LNHDA, SQIVND (reference sequence). This CDR3 comprises 14 residues. Deletions cut 5 bases from V and 5 bases from J, with 13 bases between.

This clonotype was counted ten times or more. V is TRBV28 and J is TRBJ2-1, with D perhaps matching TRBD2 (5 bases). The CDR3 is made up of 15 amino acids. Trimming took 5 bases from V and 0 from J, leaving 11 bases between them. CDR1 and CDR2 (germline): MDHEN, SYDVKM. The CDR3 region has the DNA TGTGCCAGCAGTCTAACTAGGAGCTCCTACAATGAGCAGTTCTTC. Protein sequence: CASSLTRSSYNEQFF.

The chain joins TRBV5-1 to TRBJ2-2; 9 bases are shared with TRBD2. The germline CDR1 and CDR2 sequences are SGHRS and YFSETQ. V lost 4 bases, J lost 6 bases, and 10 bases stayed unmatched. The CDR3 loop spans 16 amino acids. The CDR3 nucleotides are TGCGCCAGCAGCACCCCTAGCGGGATTGTTTCCGGGGAGCTGTTTTTT. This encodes CASSTPSGIVSGELFF.

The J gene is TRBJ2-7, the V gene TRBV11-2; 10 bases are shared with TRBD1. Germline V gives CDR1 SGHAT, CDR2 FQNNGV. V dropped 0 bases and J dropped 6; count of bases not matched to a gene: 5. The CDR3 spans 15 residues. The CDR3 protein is CASSLEGTGVPEQYF. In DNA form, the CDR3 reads TGTGCCAGCAGCTTAGAGGGGACAGGGGTGCCCGAGCAGTACTTC.

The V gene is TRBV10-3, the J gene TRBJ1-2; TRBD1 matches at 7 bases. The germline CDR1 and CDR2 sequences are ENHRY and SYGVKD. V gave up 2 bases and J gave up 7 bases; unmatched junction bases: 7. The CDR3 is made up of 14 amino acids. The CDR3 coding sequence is TGTGCCATCAGTGAGATGACAGGGTTCCGTGGCTACACCTTC. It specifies CAISEMTGFRGYTF.

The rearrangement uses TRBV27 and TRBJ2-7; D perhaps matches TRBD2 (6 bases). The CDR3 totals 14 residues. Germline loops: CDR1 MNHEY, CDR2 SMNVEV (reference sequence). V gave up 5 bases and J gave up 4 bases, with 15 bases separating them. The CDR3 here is CASSPGGARYEQYF. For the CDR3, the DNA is TGTGCCAGCAGTCCCGGAGGGGCTCGATACGAGCAGTACTTC.

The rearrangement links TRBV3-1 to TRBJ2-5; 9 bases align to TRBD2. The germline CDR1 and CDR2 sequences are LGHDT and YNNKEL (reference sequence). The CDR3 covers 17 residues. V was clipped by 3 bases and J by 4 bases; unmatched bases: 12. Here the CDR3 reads CASSHSGTSLSGETQYF. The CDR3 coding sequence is TGTGCCAGCAGCCACTCCGGGACTAGCCTTTCGGGAGAGACCCAGTACTTC.

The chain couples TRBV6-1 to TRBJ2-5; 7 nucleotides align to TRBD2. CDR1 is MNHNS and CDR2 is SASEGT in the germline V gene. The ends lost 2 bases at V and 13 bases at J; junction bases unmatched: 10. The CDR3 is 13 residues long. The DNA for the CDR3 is TGTGCCAGCAGTGAAACTTGGGCTAGCGGTTTGTACTTC. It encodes CASSETWASGLYF.

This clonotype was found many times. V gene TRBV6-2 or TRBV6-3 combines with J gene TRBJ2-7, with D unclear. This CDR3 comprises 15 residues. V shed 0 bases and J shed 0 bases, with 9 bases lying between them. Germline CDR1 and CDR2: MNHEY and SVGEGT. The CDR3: CASSYSRTYSYEQYF. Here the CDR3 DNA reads TGTGCCAGCAGTTACTCCCGAACCTACTCCTACGAGCAGTACTTC.